Many counts were recorded for the clone carrying this T cell receptor beta chain. This CDR3 has 16 amino acids. The V end lost 5 bases, the J end lost 0 bases, and 14 bases lay between the germline ends. Germline CDR1 MDHEN, CDR2 SYDVKM. The data originate from a study of identical twins. TCRdb called the 5' RACE reads again in MiXCR, with one record for every CDR3 protein. The sample shows a few hundred thousand distinct CDR3 sequences, nearly 10% of them seen only once. The sample also formed part of further work on yellow fever vaccine responses in identical twins. That source adds: Twins' vaccine T cell responses reportedly seemed partly convergent and partly personalized.

Sequences were obtained from PBMCs. This clonotype was obtained from a woman aged 18-29 years in good health. The V call is TRBV28, the J call TRBJ2-4; D perhaps matches TRBD1 (6 bases). Written as DNA, the CDR3 is TGTGCCAGCAGTCAACAGGGTCTGGGAGCCAAAAACATTCAGTACTTC. Its protein product is CASSQQGLGAKNIQYF.